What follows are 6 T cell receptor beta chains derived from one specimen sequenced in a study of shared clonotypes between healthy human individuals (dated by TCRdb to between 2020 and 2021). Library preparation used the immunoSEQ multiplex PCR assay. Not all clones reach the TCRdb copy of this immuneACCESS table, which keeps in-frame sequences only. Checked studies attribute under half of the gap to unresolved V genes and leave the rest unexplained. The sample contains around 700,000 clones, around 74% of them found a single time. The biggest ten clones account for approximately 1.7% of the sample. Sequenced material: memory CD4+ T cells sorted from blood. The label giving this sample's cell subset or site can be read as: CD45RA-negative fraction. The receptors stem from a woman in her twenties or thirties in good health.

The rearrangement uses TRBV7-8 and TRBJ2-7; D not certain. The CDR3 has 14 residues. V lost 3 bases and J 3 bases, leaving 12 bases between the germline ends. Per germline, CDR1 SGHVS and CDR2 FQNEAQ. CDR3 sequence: CASSFTSTFYEQYF. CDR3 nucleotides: TGTGCCAGCAGCTTTACGTCGACATTCTACGAGCAGTACTTC.

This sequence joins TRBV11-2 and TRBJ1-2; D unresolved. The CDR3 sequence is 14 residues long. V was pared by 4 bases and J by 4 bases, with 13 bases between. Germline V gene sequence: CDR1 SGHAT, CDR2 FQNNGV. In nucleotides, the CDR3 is TGTGCCAGCAGCTCCCAGGCCCAAGCCTATGGCTACACCTTC. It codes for CASSSQAQAYGYTF.

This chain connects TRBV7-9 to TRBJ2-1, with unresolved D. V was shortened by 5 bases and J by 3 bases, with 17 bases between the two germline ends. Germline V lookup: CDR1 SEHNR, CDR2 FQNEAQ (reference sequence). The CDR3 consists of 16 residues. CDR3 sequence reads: CASSGLDSGLYNEQFF. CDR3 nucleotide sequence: TGTGCCAGCAGCGGTCTCGATTCGGGTCTCTACAATGAGCAGTTCTTC.

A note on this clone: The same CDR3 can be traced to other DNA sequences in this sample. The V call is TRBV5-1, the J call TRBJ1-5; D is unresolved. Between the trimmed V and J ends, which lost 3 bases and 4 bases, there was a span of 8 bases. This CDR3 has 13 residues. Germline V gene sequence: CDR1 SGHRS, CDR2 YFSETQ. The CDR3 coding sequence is TGCGCCAGCAGCTCCGGGCCAAATCAGCCCCAGCATTTT. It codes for CASSSGPNQPQHF.

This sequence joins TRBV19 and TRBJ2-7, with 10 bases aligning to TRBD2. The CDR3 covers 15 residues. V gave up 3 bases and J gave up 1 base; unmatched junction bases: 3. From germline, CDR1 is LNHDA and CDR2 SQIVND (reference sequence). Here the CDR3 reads CASSMGTSASYEQYF. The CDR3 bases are TGTGCCAGTAGTATGGGGACTAGCGCTTCCTACGAGCAGTACTTC. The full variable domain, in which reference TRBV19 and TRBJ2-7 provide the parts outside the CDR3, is DGGITQSPKYLFRKEGQNVTLSCEQNLNHDAMYWYRQDPGQGLRLIYYSQIVNDFQKGDIAEGYSVSREKKESFPLTVTSAQKNPTAFYLCASSMGTSASYEQYFGPGTRLTVT.

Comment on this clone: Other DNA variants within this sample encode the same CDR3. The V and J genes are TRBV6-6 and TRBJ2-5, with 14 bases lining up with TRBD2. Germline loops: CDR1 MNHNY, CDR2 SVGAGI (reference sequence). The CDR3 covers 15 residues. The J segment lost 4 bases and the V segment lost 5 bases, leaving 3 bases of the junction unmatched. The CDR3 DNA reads TGTGCCAGCAGTACGGGACTAGCGGGAGTAGAGACCCAGTACTTC. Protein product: CASSTGLAGVETQYF.